This T cell receptor (beta chain) was recovered during a study of CD8+ T cells in alopecia areata. This clone occurred a few times. Antigen unknown. Once RNA had been extracted, it was reverse transcribed into cDNA to act as the sequencing template. Method: immunoSEQ multiplex PCR; TCRdb's copy keeps in-frame clones and lacks some. The sample holds roughly 100,000 clones; around three fifths are singletons and the top ten take around 9%. Points from the study as a whole: Resident alphabeta T-cell populations of normal skin are likewise subject to sequencing in scalp samples. Patients showed less clear TCR sequence sharing than mice, possibly partly because of HLA diversity. Clonality exceeded that of normal scalp in lesional scalp, most notably in alopecia totalis/universalis.

Sorting from PBMCs produced CD4+ and CD8+ T cells. This receptor was taken from a human donor in good health. The sample comprised CD4+ T cells sorted from blood.

The CDR3, as DNA: TGTGCCAGCAGCTTACTATCGGCAGAAGGAGAGACCCAGTACTTC. Translation gives CASSLLSAEGETQYF. The V gene is TRBV11-1, the J gene TRBJ2-5; D not certain. The V and J ends lost 2 bases and 4 bases respectively, with 14 bases between them. The CDR3 extends over 15 amino acids. In germline, CDR1 is SGHAT, CDR2 FQDESV (reference sequence).